A single sample gave rise to the 7 T cell receptor beta chains below, sequenced in a study of T cells in Graves' hyperthyroidism and ophthalmopathy. Amplification yielded TCR beta CDR3 regions, with RNA transcripts as the source. Primed by the HTBI set, a first-round RT-PCR was run on the TCR CDR3. TCRdb recomputed calls from the multiplex PCR reads with MiXCR, one row per CDR3 protein. The data show approximately 720,000 distinct CDR3 sequences, roughly 20% seen once. Source material: blood. The receptors stem from a woman between 45 and 65 years old with Graves' hyperthyroidism that later progressed to Graves' ophthalmopathy.

Many counts were recorded for this clonotype. V is TRBV20-1 and J is TRBJ2-1; the match to TRBD2 covers 7 bases. Germline-derived CDR1 and CDR2 are DFQATT and SNEGSKA (reference sequence). The length of the CDR3 is 13 residues. CDR3 loop: CSETGTTDNEQFF. The CDR3, as DNA: TGCAGCGAAACCGGGACTACTGACAATGAGCAGTTCTTC.

This clonotype was detected a few times. V usage is TRBV19 and J usage is TRBJ2-6; D is uncertain. Trimming took 10 bases from V and 4 from J, leaving 14 bases between them. The CDR3 is 14 amino acids. CDR1 LNHDA and CDR2 SQIVND come from the germline V gene (reference sequence). CDR3 DNA sequence: TGTGCCACCAGTAAGGGTTCGGGGGCCAACGTCCTGACTTTC. It codes for CATSKGSGANVLTF.

The chain carries TRBV3-1 and TRBJ1-6, with no clear D. Trimming left V 1 base short and J 0 bases short, with 10 bases between. The V gene's germline CDR1 is LGHDT and CDR2 YNNKEL (reference sequence). This CDR3 comprises 17 residues. The CDR3 DNA follows: TGTGCCAGCAGCCAAGGGGTGATGGGCTCCTATAATTCACCCCTCCACTTT. Translating it yields CASSQGVMGSYNSPLHF.

This chain joins TRBV7-9 and TRBJ1-4; maybe TRBD1 (6 bases). Per germline, CDR1 SEHNR and CDR2 FQNEAQ (reference sequence). The CDR3 contains 13 residues. The germline V and J ends were trimmed by 7 bases and 8 bases, with 14 bases remaining between them. The CDR3 coding sequence is TGTGCCAGCACAGGGTGGGGGGGCGAAAAACTGTTTTTT. This sequence encodes CASTGWGGEKLFF.

The table lists this clonotype with many counts. Germline is not matched at one junction end, which may reflect a read error. The chain employs TRBV12-3 or TRBV12-4 and TRBJ2-3; D is unresolved. This CDR3 region has 15 residues. CDR3 sequence: CASSLAGPSTDTQYF. DNA for the CDR3: TGTGCCAGCAGCTTAGCCGGACCGAGCACAGATACGCAGTATTTT.

In its sample, this clonotype was seen a few times. The chain has TRBV6-2 or TRBV6-3 and TRBJ2-1, with TRBD1 as a possible D gene (6 bases). Germline assignment: CDR1 MNHEY and CDR2 SVGEGT. CDR3 length: 13 residues. Deletions cut 10 bases from V and 6 bases from J, with 16 bases between. This CDR3 reads CATNTGTPNEQFF. CDR3 DNA: TGTGCCACCAATACCGGGACACCCAATGAGCAGTTCTTC.

The rearrangement uses TRBV20-1 and TRBJ2-5; D remains unclear. Trimming pared 3 bases from V and 5 bases from J, leaving 7 bases between. This CDR3 has 11 residues. Germline V gene data show CDR1 as DFQATT and CDR2 as SNEGSKA (reference sequence). CDR3 amino acids: CSASVGETQYF. The CDR3 DNA reads as TGCAGTGCTAGCGTCGGGGAGACCCAGTACTTC.